The T cell receptor beta chain under discussion was sequenced for a study of T cells in Graves' hyperthyroidism and ophthalmopathy. Amplification of TCR beta CDR3 regions was performed using RNA transcripts as template. HTBI primers drove first-round RT-PCR of the TCR CDR3. TCRdb processed the multiplex PCR reads anew with MiXCR; each CDR3 protein has one entry. The data contain about 380,000 distinct CDR3 sequences, approximately 12% of them singletons. General observations from the study: Blood also carried most thyroid clonotypes expanded above 0.001. Stable hyperthyroidism and ophthalmopathy were separated using 13 V-J signatures.

This clonotype has only a few counts. Its antigen is undetermined. With V trimmed by 3 bases and J by 7 bases, 5 bases remained unmatched. This CDR3 region has 13 residues. Per the germline V gene, CDR1 is SQVTM and CDR2 is ANQGSEA. What was sequenced was blood. This sequence joins TRBV29-1 and TRBJ1-5, with 8 bases aligning to TRBD1. The clonotype was recovered from a man younger than 40 with Graves' hyperthyroidism that later progressed to Graves' ophthalmopathy. The CDR3 DNA sequence: TGCAGCGTTGAGGAACAGGGGGGACAGCCCCAGCATTTT. Its protein product is CSVEEQGGQPQHF.